This entry features one T cell receptor (beta chain) sequence. Its antigen is undetermined. From the reads, TCRdb called clonotypes with MiXCR, one entry per CDR3 protein. The table has about 180,000 distinct CDR3 sequences, less than 25% seen once. Per the germline V gene, CDR1 is MGHRA and CDR2 is YSYEKL. This CDR3 contains 15 residues. V shed 0 bases, J shed 5 bases, and the junction held 3 bases outside the gene matches. The sample comes from a study of T cell repertoires in cytomegalovirus infection. Study in general: Indications came from public TCR beta signatures; they pointed to CMV infection and to a matching HLA type. Study-level findings and limits: Predominance within the ex vivo response was attributable to HLA-C-restricted CMV-specific TCR beta clonotypes. Carriers of CMV and the relevant HLA type were discriminated by public TCR beta frequency.

The sequencing here drew on CD8+ T cells from cultured PBMCs, taken from culture after CMV antigen stimulation. The rearrangement links TRBV4-1 to TRBJ1-2, with TRBD1 matching over 10 bases. The clonotype was recovered from a human donor in good health (CMV status not recorded). Some clones in this sample may be carry-over from other donors' samples. CDR3 sequence (DNA): TGCGCCAGCAGCCAAGAACCGGACAGGGGGTATGGCTACACCTTC. Its translation is CASSQEPDRGYGYTF.